This T cell receptor beta chain was sequenced during a study of pediatric ulcerative colitis. General study results and limits: Compared with controls, ulcerative colitis showed greater blood-rectum clone sharing.

Before the diagnostic colonoscopy, ulcerative colitis patients were free of immunosuppressive medication. Colonoscopy and blood draw happened at the same time. The table lists this clone with a few counts. Antigen: not known. Samples were sequenced at Survey level, maximum 500,000 reads. The data were produced by immunoSEQ multiplex PCR, yet TCRdb's version contains in-frame clones alone and is incomplete. Among 35,000 to 45,000 clones listed, around four fifths were seen once. The receptor was isolated from a girl between 5 and 17 years old with moderate ulcerative colitis. Specimen: blood.

Here the CDR3 reads CAWKGDDSSKAFF. As DNA, the CDR3 is TGTGCCTGGAAGGGGGATGACAGCTCCAAAGCTTTCTTT. This chain uses TRBV30 with TRBJ1-1; TRBD1 is a possible D gene (6 bases). The V end lost 4 bases, the J end lost 9 bases, and 18 bases lay between the germline ends. The CDR3 is 13 residues long. Looked up from germline, CDR1 is GTSNPN and CDR2 is SVGIG (reference sequence).